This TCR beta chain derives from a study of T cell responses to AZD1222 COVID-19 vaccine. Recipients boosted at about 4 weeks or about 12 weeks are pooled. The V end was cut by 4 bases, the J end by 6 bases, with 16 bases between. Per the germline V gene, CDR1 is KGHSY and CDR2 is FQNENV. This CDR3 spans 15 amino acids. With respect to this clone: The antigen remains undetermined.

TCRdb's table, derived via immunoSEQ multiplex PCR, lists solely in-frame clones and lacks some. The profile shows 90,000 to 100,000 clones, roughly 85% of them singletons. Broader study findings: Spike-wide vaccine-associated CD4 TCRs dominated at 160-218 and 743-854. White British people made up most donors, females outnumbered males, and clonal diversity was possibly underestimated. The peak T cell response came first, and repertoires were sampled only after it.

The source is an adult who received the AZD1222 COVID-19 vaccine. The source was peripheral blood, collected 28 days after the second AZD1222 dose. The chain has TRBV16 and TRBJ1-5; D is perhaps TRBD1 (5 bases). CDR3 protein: CASSPMGEGSQPQHF. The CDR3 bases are TGTGCCAGCAGCCCAATGGGGGAAGGTAGTCAGCCCCAGCATTTT.